The 10 T cell receptor beta chains presented below share a single source sample, sequenced in a study of response to subunit inactivated influenza vaccine. TCRdb independently ran MiXCR on the RT-PCR reads; one entry per CDR3 protein. Here the sample spans around 750,000 distinct CDR3 sequences, around 20% being singletons. Specimen: PBMCs from blood, collected around 5 days after vaccination. Receptors originate from a man in his fifties who received an inactivated influenza vaccine.

CDR3 bases: TGTGCCAGCAGCCAGACGATAGAGGTTGGAACAGGGCCATTCCACGAGCAGTACTTC. It codes for CASSQTIEVGTGPFHEQYF. The chain joins TRBV3-1 to TRBJ2-7; possible D gene TRBD1, 6 bases. Germline CDR1 reads LGHDT; CDR2 reads YNNKEL (reference sequence). The germline V and J ends were trimmed by 3 bases and 5 bases, with 29 bases remaining between them. This CDR3 region has 19 residues.

The rearrangement links TRBV9 to TRBJ2-1, with a possible D match to TRBD2 (6 bases). Germline CDR1 reads SGDLS; CDR2 reads YYNGEE. V was shortened by 6 bases and J by 9 bases, with 22 bases between the two germline ends. CDR3 length: 15 residues. CDR3 loop: CASTPTLALSSEQFF. For the CDR3, the DNA is TGTGCCAGCACCCCAACGCTAGCGCTCAGTAGTGAGCAGTTCTTC.

The genes are TRBV7-9 and TRBJ2-4; D is unresolved. The CDR3 has 15 residues. Germline V gene lookup returns CDR1 SEHNR and CDR2 FQNEAQ (reference sequence). With 1 base removed from V and 1 base from J, the gap between germline ends came to 8 bases. The CDR3: CASSLVGDAKNIQYF. In DNA form, the CDR3 reads TGTGCCAGCAGCTTAGTAGGAGATGCCAAAAACATTCAGTACTTC.

The chain has TRBV20-1 and TRBJ2-7, with TRBD2 matching 12 bases. The CDR3 length is 16 residues. Losses at the gene ends were 2 bases for V and 3 bases for J; bases not matched to a gene: 8. Germline V gene data show CDR1 as DFQATT and CDR2 as SNEGSKA (reference sequence). CDR3 region: CSARSQTSGRIYEQYF. The CDR3 DNA sequence: TGCAGTGCTAGATCCCAAACTAGCGGGAGGATCTACGAGCAGTACTTC.

The chain carries TRBV20-1 and TRBJ2-3; 9 bases are shared with TRBD1. This CDR3 is built from 20 residues. V was pared by 3 bases and J by 7 bases, with 26 bases of the junction left unmatched. Germline CDR1 and CDR2: DFQATT and SNEGSKA (reference sequence). CDR3 region: CSASRVPGSETGGNRNTQYF. In DNA, the CDR3 is TGCAGTGCTAGTCGCGTACCGGGATCAGAGACAGGGGGTAATAGGAATACGCAGTATTTT.

This clonotype was counted between two and nine times. The rearrangement links TRBV5-1 to TRBJ2-3; 9 nucleotides line up with TRBD2. Germline V gene data show CDR1 as SGHRS and CDR2 as YFSETQ. This CDR3 spans 16 amino acids. The V segment lost 4 bases and the J segment 2 bases; nucleotides outside the gene matches: 8. The CDR3 region has the DNA TGCGCCAGCAGCCCCTCCGCTAGCGGGGACACAGATACGCAGTATTTT. Its translation: CASSPSASGDTDTQYF.

This clonotype has at least ten counts. The chain is built from TRBV29-1 and TRBJ2-4; 9 bases are shared with TRBD1. The germline V gene has CDR1 SQVTM and CDR2 ANQGSEA. J was trimmed by 6 bases and V by 5 bases; bases with no gene match: 8. CDR3 length equals 14 residues. The DNA of the CDR3 is TGCAGCGTTAAAACCGGGACAGGGAGAAACATTCAGTACTTC. Translated: CSVKTGTGRNIQYF.

This clonotype came up many times. This chain links TRBV12-3 or TRBV12-4 with TRBJ2-1; tentatively, D is TRBD2 (7 bases). The V gene lost 5 bases and the J gene lost 1 base, with 12 bases spanning the gap. The CDR3 is made up of 15 amino acids. CDR3 sequence reads: CASSPGGRSYNEQFF. DNA of the CDR3: TGTGCCAGCAGTCCGGGGGGCCGGTCCTACAATGAGCAGTTCTTC.

This clonotype was detected a few times. The CDR3 sequence is CASSLVRSFGELFF. CDR3 DNA: TGTGCCAGCAGCTTAGTCAGGAGTTTCGGGGAGCTGTTTTTT. V is TRBV11-2 and J is TRBJ2-2; the D is unclear. This CDR3 spans 14 amino acids. Germline assignment: CDR1 SGHAT and CDR2 FQNNGV. Trimming removed 1 base at V and 7 bases at J, with 10 bases between.

CDR3 in DNA: TGTGCCAGCAGTTACTCCTTTGAGAACACCGGGGAGCTGTTTTTT. Its translation is CASSYSFENTGELFF. V usage is TRBV6-5 and J usage is TRBJ2-2; unclear D gene. The V end lost 0 bases, the J end lost 1 base, and 6 bases lay between the germline ends. Germline lookup yields CDR1 MNHEY and CDR2 SVGAGI. The CDR3 loop spans 15 amino acids.